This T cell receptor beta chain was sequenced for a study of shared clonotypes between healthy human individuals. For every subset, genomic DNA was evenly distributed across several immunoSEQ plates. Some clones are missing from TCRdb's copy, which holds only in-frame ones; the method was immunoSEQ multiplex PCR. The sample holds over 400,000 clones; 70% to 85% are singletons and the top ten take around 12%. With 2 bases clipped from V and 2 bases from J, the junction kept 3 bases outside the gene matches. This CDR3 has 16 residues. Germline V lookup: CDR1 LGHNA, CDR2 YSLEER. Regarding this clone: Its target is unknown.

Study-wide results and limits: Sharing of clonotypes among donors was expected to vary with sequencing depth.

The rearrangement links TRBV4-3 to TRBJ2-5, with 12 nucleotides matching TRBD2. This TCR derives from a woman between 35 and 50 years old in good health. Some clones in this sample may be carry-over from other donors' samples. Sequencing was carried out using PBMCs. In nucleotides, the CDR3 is TGCGCCAGCAGCCAAAATGGACTAGCGGGGCAAGAGACCCAGTACTTC. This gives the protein CASSQNGLAGQETQYF.